The 17 T cell receptor beta chains below all came from one sample that was sequenced in a study of T cell responses to AZD1222 COVID-19 vaccine. TCRdb's table, derived via immunoSEQ multiplex PCR, lists solely in-frame clones and lacks some. Of about 120,000 clones listed, roughly 90% are singletons. The sample here was peripheral blood, taken on day 0 of AZD1222 vaccination. These receptors all come from an adult in good health.

The rearrangement links TRBV18 to TRBJ1-6, with 8 bases lining up with TRBD1. CDR3 length: 14 amino acids. Per the germline V gene, CDR1 is KGHSH and CDR2 is LQKENI. The ends lost 3 bases at V and 14 bases at J; junction bases unmatched: 9. The CDR3 sequence is CASSPDRALTALHF. The CDR3 DNA follows: TGTGCCAGCTCACCGGACAGGGCGCTAACGGCCCTCCACTTT.

The gene calls are TRBV18 and TRBJ2-1, with D perhaps TRBD1 or TRBD2 (6 bases each). V lost 0 bases and J 3 bases, leaving 18 bases between the germline ends. Germline-derived CDR1 and CDR2 are KGHSH and LQKENI. This CDR3 has 18 residues. The CDR3 reads CASSPPGGWDTGYNEQFF. DNA of the CDR3: TGTGCCAGCTCACCACCAGGAGGGTGGGACACGGGCTACAATGAGCAGTTCTTC.

This clone was counted a few times. V is TRBV9 and J is TRBJ2-7, with D perhaps TRBD1 (5 bases). This CDR3 has 15 residues. The V and J ends lost 0 bases and 0 bases respectively, with 10 bases between them. Looked up from germline, CDR1 is SGDLS and CDR2 is YYNGEE. DNA for the CDR3: TGTGCCAGCAGCGTAGATTCAGGGCTCTCCTACGAGCAGTACTTC. It translates to CASSVDSGLSYEQYF.

This clone was counted a few times. This chain joins TRBV3-1 (or the pseudogene TRBV3-2) and TRBJ2-2, with 8 bases that match TRBD1. Germline values: CDR1 LGHDT, CDR2 YNNKEL (reference sequence). With V trimmed by 2 bases and J by 0 bases, 11 bases remained unmatched. CDR3 length: 19 amino acids. The CDR3 region has the DNA TGTGCCAGCAGCCAAAACTCGGGGACAGGCCGCTCGAACACCGGGGAGCTGTTTTTT. Residues: CASSQNSGTGRSNTGELFF.

V gene TRBV6-5 combines with J gene TRBJ2-5; D might be TRBD2 (5 bases). Germline V gives CDR1 MNHEY, CDR2 SVGAGI. Trimming removed 4 bases at V and 4 bases at J, with 16 bases between. The CDR3 extends over 15 amino acids. DNA for the CDR3: TGTGCCAGCAGTTTCGAAACCGAGGGTCGAGAGACCCAGTACTTC. As protein: CASSFETEGRETQYF.

This clone was observed once. Here the CDR3 reads CASSLGYRATNEKLFF. CDR3 DNA: TGTGCCAGCAGCTTAGGATACAGAGCAACTAATGAAAAACTGTTTTTT. This chain joins TRBV7-2 and TRBJ1-4; no clear D gene. The ends were cut back, 1 base at V and 0 bases at J, with 9 bases in the middle. Germline lookup yields CDR1 SGHTA and CDR2 FQGNSA. This CDR3 contains 16 residues.

This chain uses TRBV28 with TRBJ1-6; D not resolved. This CDR3 is 13 amino acids long. Trimming removed 7 bases from V and 8 bases from J, with 12 bases in between. CDR1 is MDHEN and CDR2 is SYDVKM in the germline V gene. As DNA, the CDR3 is TGTGCCAGCAAACGGAAATGGGATTCACCCCTCCACTTT. Protein: CASKRKWDSPLHF.

The CDR3 reads CASSQVWRSGNEQFF. The CDR3 DNA sequence: TGCGCCAGCAGCCAAGTCTGGAGGTCGGGAAATGAGCAGTTCTTC. The chain couples TRBV4-1 to TRBJ2-1, with D perhaps TRBD2 (5 bases). This CDR3 contains 15 residues. V was trimmed by 1 base and J by 7 bases, leaving 14 bases between them. CDR1 is MGHRA, CDR2 YSYEKL, per germline.

The rearrangement joins TRBV7-2 to TRBJ1-4; possible D gene TRBD1, 5 bases. Trimming shortened V by 5 bases and J by 5 bases, and 15 bases separated the two germline ends. Germline V lookup: CDR1 SGHTA, CDR2 FQGNSA. This CDR3 has 15 residues. CDR3 in amino acids: CASSPDITSNEKLFF. The CDR3 DNA follows: TGTGCCAGCAGCCCGGACATCACGTCGAATGAAAAACTGTTTTTT.

This clone was detected once. The chain employs TRBV19 and TRBJ2-3; 11 bases match TRBD1. CDR3 length equals 16 residues. J gave up 1 base and V 3 bases, and 3 bases lay outside the gene matches. Germline CDR1 LNHDA, CDR2 SQIVND (reference sequence). For the CDR3, the DNA is TGTGCCAGTAGTATGGGACAGGGGGTCGGCACAGATACGCAGTATTTT. This gives the protein CASSMGQGVGTDTQYF.

The chain carries TRBV12-3 or TRBV12-4 and TRBJ2-7; possible D gene TRBD2, 7 bases. Trimming stripped 6 bases from V and 5 bases from J, with 11 bases between. CDR3 size: 12 residues. The CDR3 spells CASRGGPDEQYF. The CDR3 nucleotides are TGTGCCAGCAGGGGGGGGCCGGACGAGCAGTACTTC.

The chain couples TRBV10-3 to TRBJ2-7; 11 bases match TRBD1. This CDR3 contains 18 residues. Per germline, CDR1 ENHRY and CDR2 SYGVKD. V was clipped by 0 bases and J by 3 bases; unmatched bases: 10. Written as DNA, the CDR3 is TGTGCCATCAGTGAGTCGTGGGACAGGGGGAGAGATAGCTACGAGCAGTACTTC. Translation: CAISESWDRGRDSYEQYF.

The V call is TRBV2, the J call TRBJ1-4; tentative D call: TRBD1 (5 bases). This CDR3 has 12 amino acids. Germline CDR1 is SNHLY and CDR2 is FYNNEI. Trimming shortened V by 5 bases and J by 13 bases, and 14 bases separated the two germline ends. CDR3: CASSPDIGALFF. The CDR3 DNA is TGTGCCAGCAGTCCAGATATAGGGGCACTGTTTTTT.

The rearrangement links TRBV7-8 to TRBJ2-3, with a possible D match to TRBD1 (7 bases). The V end was cut by 1 base, the J end by 6 bases, with 14 bases between. Germline V gene sequence: CDR1 SGHVS, CDR2 FQNEAQ. There are 15 residues in the CDR3. CDR3 nucleotide sequence: TGTGCCAGCAGCTTAGTAGGAGGGGGCTCGGATACGCAGTATTTT. Translation gives CASSLVGGGSDTQYF.

The V call is TRBV6-5, the J call TRBJ2-1; D ambiguous. The V end lost 1 base, the J end lost 8 bases, and 3 bases lay between the germline ends. Germline V gene lookup returns CDR1 MNHEY and CDR2 SVGAGI. The CDR3 sequence is 11 residues long. The CDR3 nucleotides read TGTGCCAGCAGTTACTTAGATGAGCAGTTCTTC. Protein product: CASSYLDEQFF.

This clone was detected only a few times. The chain is built from TRBV7-2 and TRBJ2-1; the D gene is possibly TRBD1 (6 bases). With 2 bases removed from V and 2 bases from J, the gap between germline ends came to 10 bases. Germline assignment: CDR1 SGHTA and CDR2 FQGNSA. The CDR3 spans 15 residues. In DNA, the CDR3 is TGTGCCAGCAGCTTAAGTGGGACAACCTACAATGAGCAGTTCTTC. It is translated as CASSLSGTTYNEQFF.

V usage is TRBV7-9 and J usage is TRBJ1-2; weak D call: TRBD1 (6 bases). V was pared by 1 base and J by 7 bases, with 10 bases between. CDR1 SEHNR and CDR2 FQNEAQ come from the germline V gene (reference sequence). The length of the CDR3 is 13 residues. The CDR3 spells CASSLGTVAGYTF. CDR3 DNA sequence: TGTGCCAGCAGCTTAGGGACAGTTGCTGGCTACACCTTC.